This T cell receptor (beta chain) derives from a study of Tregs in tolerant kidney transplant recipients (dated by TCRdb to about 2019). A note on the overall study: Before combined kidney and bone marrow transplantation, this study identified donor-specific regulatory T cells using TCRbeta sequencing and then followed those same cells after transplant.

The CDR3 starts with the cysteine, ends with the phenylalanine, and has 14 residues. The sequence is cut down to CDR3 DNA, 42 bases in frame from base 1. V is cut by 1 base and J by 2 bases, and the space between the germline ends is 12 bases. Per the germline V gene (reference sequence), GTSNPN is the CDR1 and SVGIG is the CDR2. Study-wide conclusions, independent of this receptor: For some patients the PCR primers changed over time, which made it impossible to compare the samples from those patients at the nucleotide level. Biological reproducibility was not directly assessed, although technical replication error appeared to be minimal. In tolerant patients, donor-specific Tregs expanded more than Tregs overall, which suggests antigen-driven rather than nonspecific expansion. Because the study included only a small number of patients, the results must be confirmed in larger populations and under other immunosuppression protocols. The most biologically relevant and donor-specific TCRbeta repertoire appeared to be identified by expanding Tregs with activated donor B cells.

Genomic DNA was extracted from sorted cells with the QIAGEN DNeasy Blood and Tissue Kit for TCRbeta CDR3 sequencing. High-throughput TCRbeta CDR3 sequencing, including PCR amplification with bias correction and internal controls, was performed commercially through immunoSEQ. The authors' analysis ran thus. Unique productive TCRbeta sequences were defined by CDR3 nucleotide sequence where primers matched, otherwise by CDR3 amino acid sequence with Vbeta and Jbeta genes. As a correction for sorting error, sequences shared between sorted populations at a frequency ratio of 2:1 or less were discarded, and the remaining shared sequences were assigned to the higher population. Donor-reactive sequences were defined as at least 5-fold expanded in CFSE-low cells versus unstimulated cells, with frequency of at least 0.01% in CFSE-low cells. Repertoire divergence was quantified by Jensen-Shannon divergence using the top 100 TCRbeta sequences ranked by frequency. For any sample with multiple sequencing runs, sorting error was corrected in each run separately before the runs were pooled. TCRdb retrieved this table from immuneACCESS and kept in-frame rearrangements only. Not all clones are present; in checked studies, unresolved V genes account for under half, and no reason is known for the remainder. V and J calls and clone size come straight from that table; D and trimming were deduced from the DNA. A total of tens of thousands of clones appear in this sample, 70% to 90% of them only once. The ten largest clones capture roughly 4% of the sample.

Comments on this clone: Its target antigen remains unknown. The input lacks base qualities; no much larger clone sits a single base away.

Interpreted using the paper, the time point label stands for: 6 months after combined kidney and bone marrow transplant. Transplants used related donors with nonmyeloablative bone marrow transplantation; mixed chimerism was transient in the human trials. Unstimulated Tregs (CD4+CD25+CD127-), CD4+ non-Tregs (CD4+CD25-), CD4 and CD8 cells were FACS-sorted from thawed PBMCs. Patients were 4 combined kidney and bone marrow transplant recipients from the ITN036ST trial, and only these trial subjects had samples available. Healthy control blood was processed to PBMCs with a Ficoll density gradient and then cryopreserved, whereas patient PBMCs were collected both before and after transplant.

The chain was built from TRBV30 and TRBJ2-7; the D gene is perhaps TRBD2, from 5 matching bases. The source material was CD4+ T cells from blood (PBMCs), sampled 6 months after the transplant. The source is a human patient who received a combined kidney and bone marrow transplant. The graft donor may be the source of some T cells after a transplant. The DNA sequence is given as TGTGCCTGGAGTGACGGGGTTCTGCCCTACGAGCAGTACTTC. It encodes CAWSDGVLPYEQYF.